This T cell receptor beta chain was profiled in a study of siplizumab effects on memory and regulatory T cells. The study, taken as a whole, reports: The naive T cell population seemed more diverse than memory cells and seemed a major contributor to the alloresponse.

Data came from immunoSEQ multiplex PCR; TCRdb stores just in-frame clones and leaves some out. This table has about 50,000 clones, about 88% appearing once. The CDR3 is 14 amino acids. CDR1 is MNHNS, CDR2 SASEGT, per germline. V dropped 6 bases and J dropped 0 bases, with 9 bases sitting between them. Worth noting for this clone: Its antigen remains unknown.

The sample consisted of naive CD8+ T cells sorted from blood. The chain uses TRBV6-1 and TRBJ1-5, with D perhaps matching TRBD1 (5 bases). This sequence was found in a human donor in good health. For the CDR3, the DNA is TGTGCCAGCAGGACAGCCTATAGCAATCAGCCCCAGCATTTT. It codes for CASRTAYSNQPQHF.